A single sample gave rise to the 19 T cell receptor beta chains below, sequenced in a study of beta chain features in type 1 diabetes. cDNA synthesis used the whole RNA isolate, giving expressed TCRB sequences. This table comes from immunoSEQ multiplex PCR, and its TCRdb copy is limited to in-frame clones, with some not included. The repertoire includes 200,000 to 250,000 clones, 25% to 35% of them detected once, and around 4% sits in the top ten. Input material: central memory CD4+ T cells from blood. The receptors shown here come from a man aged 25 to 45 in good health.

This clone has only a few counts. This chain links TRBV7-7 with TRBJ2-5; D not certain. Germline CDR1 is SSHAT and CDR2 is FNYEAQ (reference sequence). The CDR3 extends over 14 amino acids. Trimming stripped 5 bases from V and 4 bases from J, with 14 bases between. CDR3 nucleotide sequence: TGTGCCAGCAGCCCCACTCGTCTTGGAGAGACCCAGTACTTC. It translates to CASSPTRLGETQYF. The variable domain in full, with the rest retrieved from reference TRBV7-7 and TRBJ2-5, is GAGVSQSPRYKVTKRGQDVTLRCDPISSHATLYWYQQALGQGPEFLTYFNYEAQPDKSGLPSDRFSAERPEGSISTLTIQRTEQRDSAMYRCASSPTRLGETQYFGPGTRLLVL.

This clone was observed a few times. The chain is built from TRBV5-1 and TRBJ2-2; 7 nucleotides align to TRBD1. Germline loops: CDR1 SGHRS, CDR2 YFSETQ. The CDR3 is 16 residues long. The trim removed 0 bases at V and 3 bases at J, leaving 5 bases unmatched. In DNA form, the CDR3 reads TGCGCCAGCAGCTTGGTTGTAGGGGGCCACACCGGGGAGCTGTTTTTT. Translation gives CASSLVVGGHTGELFF.

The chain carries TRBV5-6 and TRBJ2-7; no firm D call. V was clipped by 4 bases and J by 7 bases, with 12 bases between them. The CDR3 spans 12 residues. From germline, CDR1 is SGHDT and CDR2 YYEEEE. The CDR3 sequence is CASSLSVGEQYF. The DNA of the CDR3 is TGTGCCAGCAGCCTAAGCGTCGGGGAGCAGTACTTC. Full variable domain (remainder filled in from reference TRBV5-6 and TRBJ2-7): DAGVTQSPTHLIKTRGQQVTLRCSPKSGHDTVSWYQQALGQGPQFIFQYYEEEERQRGNFPDRFSGHQFPNYSSELNVNALLLGDSALYLCASSLSVGEQYFGPGTRLTVT.

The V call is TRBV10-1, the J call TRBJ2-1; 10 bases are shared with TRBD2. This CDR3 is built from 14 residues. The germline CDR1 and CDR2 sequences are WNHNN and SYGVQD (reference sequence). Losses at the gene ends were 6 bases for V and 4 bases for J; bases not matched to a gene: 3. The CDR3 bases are TGCGCCAGCAGCCTAGCGGGAGTTTACAATGAGCAGTTCTTC. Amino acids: CASSLAGVYNEQFF.

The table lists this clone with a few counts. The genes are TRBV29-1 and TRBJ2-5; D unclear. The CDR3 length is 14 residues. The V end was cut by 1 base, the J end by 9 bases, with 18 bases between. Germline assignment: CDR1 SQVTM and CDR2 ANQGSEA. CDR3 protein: CSVEVSTVVVAQYF. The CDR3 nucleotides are TGCAGCGTTGAAGTATCGACGGTTGTTGTGGCCCAGTACTTC.

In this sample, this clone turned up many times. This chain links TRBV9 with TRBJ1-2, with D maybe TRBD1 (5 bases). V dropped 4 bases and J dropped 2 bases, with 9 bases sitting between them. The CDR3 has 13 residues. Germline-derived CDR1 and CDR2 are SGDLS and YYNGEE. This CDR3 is CASSRGVNYGYTF. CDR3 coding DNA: TGTGCCAGCAGCAGGGGCGTCAACTATGGCTACACCTTC.

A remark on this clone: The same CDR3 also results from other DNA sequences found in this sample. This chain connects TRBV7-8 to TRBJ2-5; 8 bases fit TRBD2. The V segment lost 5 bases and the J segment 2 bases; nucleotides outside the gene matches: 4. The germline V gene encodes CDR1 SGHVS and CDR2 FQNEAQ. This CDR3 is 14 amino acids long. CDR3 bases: TGTGCCAGCAGCCCATCTAGCGGGCAAGAGACCCAGTACTTC. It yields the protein CASSPSSGQETQYF.

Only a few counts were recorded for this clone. CDR3 loop: CASSLTTSVGQFF. The CDR3 DNA follows: TGTGCCAGCAGCCTCACTACTAGCGTAGGGCAGTTCTTC. The chain employs TRBV7-9 and TRBJ2-1, with TRBD2 matching 7 bases. V dropped 5 bases and J dropped 12; count of bases not matched to a gene: 10. Germline V CDR1 and CDR2: SEHNR, FQNEAQ (reference sequence). This CDR3 region has 13 residues.

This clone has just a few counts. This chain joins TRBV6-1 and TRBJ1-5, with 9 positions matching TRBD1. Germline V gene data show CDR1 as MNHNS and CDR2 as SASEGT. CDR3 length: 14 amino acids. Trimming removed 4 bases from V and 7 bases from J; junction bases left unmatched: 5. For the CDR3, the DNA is TGTGCCAGCAGTGGACTACAGGGGGCCCAGCCCCAGCATTTT. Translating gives CASSGLQGAQPQHF.

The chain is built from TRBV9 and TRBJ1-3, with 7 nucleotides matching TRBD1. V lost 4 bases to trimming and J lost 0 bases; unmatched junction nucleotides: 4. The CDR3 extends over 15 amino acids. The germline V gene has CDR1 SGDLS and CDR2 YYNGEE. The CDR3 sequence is CASSLRDSSGNTIYF. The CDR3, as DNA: TGTGCCAGCAGCTTAAGGGACAGCTCTGGAAACACCATATATTTT.

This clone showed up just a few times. This chain's CDR3 is CASSPRGSGRSDTQYF. The CDR3, as DNA: TGCGCCAGCAGCCCCCGGGGTAGCGGGAGAAGTGATACGCAGTATTTT. The rearrangement joins TRBV5-1 to TRBJ2-3; 9 bases line up with TRBD2. The CDR3 is made up of 16 amino acids. Germline trimming cut 4 bases from V and 6 bases from J; bases unmatched to any gene: 12. Looked up from germline, CDR1 is SGHRS and CDR2 is YFSETQ. The whole variable domain, remainder taken from reference TRBV5-1 and TRBJ2-3, is KAGVTQTPRYLIKTRGQQVTLSCSPISGHRSVSWYQQTPGQGLQFLFEYFSETQRNKGNFPGRFSGRQFSNSRSEMNVSTLELGDSALYLCASSPRGSGRSDTQYFGPGTRLTVL.

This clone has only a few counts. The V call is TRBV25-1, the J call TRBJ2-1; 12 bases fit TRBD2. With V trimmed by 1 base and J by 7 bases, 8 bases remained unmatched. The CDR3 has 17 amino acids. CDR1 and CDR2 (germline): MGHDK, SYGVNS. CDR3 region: CASSESGLAGITNEQFF. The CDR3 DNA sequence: TGTGCCAGCAGTGAATCAGGACTAGCGGGAATCACTAATGAGCAGTTCTTC.

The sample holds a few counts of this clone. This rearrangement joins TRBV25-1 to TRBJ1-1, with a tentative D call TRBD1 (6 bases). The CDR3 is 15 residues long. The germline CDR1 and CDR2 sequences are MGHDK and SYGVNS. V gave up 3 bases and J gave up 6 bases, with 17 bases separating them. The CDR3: CASSDGGRFSAEAFF. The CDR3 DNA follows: TGTGCCAGCAGTGATGGGGGCCGGTTTTCCGCTGAAGCTTTCTTT.

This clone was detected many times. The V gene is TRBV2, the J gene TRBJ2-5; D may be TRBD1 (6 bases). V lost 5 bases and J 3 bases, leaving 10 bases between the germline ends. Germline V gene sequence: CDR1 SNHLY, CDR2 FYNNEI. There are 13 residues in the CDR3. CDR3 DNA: TGTGCCAGCAGTAGGACAGTAAAAGAGACCCAGTACTTC. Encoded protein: CASSRTVKETQYF.

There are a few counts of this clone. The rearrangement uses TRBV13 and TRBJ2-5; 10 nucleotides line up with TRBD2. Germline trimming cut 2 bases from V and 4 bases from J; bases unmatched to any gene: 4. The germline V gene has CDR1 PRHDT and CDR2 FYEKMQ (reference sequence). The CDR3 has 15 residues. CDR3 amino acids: CASSLPLAGVETQYF. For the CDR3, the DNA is TGTGCCAGCAGCTTACCTCTAGCGGGAGTAGAGACCCAGTACTTC.

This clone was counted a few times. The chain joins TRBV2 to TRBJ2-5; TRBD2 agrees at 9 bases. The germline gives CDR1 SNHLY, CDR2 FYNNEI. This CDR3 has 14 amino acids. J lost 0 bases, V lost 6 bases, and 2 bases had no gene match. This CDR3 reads CASRAGGNQETQYF. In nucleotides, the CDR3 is TGTGCCAGCAGGGCGGGGGGGAACCAAGAGACCCAGTACTTC.

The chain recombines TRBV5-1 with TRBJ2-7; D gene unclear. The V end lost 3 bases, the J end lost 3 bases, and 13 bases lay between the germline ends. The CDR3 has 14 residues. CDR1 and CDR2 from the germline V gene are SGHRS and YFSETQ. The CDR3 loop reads CASSSGRINYEQYF. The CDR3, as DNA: TGCGCCAGCAGCTCAGGACGGATCAACTACGAGCAGTACTTC.

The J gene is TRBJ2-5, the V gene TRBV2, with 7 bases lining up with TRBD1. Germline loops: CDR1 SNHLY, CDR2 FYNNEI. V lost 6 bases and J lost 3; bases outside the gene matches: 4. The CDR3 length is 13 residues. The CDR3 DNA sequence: TGTGCCAGCAGAGGACAGGAAAAAGAGACCCAGTACTTC. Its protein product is CASRGQEKETQYF. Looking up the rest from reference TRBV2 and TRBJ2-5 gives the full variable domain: EPEVTQTPSHQVTQMGQEVILRCVPISNHLYFYWYRQILGQKVEFLVSFYNNEISEKSEIFDDQFSVERPDGSNFTLKIRSTKLEDSAMYFCASRGQEKETQYFGPGTRLLVL.

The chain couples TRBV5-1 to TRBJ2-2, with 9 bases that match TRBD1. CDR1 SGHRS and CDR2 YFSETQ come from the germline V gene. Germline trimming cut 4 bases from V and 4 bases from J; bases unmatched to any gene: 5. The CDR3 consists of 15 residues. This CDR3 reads CASSPGQGFTGELFF. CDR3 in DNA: TGCGCCAGCAGCCCGGGACAGGGTTTCACCGGGGAGCTGTTTTTT.